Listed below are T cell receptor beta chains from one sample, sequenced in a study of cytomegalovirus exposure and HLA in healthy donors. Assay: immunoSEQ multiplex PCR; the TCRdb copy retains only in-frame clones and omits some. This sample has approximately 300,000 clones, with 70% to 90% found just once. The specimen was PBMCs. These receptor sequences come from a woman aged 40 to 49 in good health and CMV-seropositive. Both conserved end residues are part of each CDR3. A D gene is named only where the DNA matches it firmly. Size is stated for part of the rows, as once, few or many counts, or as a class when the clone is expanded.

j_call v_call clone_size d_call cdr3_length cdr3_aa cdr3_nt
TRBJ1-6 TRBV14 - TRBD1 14 CASSPRTGNSPLHF TGTGCCAGCAGCCCCCGGACAGGGAATTCACCCCTCCACTTT
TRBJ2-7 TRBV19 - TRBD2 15 CASSHPTSGTYEQYF TGTGCCAGTTCTCACCCCACTAGCGGGACCTACGAGCAGTACTTC
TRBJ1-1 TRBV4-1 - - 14 CASSLGHLNTEAFF TGCGCCAGCAGCCTGGGCCATCTGAACACTGAAGCTTTCTTT
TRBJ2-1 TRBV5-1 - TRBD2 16 CASSLVGSGSFNEQFF TGCGCCAGCAGCTTGGTGGGTAGCGGGAGTTTCAATGAGCAGTTCTTC
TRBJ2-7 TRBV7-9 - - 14 CASSLGRGTYEQYF TGTGCCAGCAGCTTGGGTCGGGGGACCTACGAGCAGTACTTC
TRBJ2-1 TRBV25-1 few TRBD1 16 CASSGDRGFSYNEQFF TGTGCCAGCAGTGGGGACAGGGGCTTCTCCTACAATGAGCAGTTCTTC
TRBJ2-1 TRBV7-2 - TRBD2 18 CASSLGLANTPLYNEQFF TGTGCCAGCAGCTTAGGACTAGCTAACACCCCCCTATACAATGAGCAGTTCTTC
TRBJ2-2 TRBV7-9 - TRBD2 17 CASSVGLAGISAGELFF TGTGCCAGCAGCGTGGGACTAGCGGGAATTTCTGCCGGGGAGCTGTTTTTT
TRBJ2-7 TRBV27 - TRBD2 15 CASRAGLAGGYEQYF TGTGCCAGCAGGGCGGGACTAGCGGGAGGTTACGAGCAGTACTTC
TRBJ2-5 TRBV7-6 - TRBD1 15 CASNSGTGAPETQYF TGTGCCAGCAACTCCGGGACAGGTGCACCCGAGACCCAGTACTTC
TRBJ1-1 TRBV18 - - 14 CASSPYEQNTEAFF TGTGCCAGCTCACCATACGAACAGAACACTGAAGCTTTCTTT
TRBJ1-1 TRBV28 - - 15 CASSSRRYMNTEAFF TGTGCCAGCAGTTCAAGGCGGTACATGAACACTGAAGCTTTCTTT